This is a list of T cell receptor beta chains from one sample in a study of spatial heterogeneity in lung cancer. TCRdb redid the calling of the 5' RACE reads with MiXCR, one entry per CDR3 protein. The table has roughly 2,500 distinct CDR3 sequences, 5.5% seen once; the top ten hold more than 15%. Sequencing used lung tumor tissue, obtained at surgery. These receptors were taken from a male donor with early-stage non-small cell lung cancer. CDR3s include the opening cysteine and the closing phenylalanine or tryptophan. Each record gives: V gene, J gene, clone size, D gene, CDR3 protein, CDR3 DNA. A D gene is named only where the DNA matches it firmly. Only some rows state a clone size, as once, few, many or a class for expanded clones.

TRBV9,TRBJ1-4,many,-,CASSERPFEKLFF,TGTGCCAGCAGCGAACGACCCTTTGAAAAACTGTTTTTT
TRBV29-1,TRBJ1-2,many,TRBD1,CSVRQGSLNGYTF,TGCAGCGTCAGACAGGGTTCATTGAATGGCTACACCTTC
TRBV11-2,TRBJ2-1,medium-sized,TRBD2,CASSLGSAGAYNEQFF,TGTGCCAGCAGCTTAGGGTCAGCGGGAGCTTACAATGAGCAGTTCTTC
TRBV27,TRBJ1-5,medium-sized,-,CASSTGFPQPQHF,TGTGCCAGCAGCACAGGGTTTCCTCAGCCCCAGCATTTT
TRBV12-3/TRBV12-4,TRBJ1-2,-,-,CASSPGPGRNYGYTF,TGTGCCAGCTCACCGGGCCCAGGACGGAACTATGGCTACACCTTC
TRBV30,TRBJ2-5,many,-,CAWSVLSRGETQYF,TGTGCCTGGAGTGTCTTATCGAGGGGAGAGACCCAGTACTTC
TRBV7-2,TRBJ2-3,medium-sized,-,CASSRTSQGTDTQYF,TGTGCCAGCAGCCGAACCTCACAGGGCACAGATACGCAGTATTTT
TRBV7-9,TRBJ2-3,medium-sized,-,CASSLDYTDTQYF,TGTGCCAGCAGCTTAGATTACACAGATACGCAGTATTTT
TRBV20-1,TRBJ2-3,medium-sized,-,CSASGSTDTQYF,TGCAGTGCTAGCGGGAGCACAGATACGCAGTATTTT
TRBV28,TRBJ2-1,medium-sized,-,CASSLTTLNEQFF,TGTGCCAGCAGTTTAACTACCCTCAATGAGCAGTTCTTC
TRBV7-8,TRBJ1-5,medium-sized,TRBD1,CASSSDRGNQPQHF,TGTGCCAGCAGCTCCGACAGGGGGAATCAGCCCCAGCATTTT
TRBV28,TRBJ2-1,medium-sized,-,CASSLGINEQFF,TGTGCCAGCAGTTTAGGTATCAATGAGCAGTTCTTC
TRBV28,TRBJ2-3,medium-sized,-,CASSLGNTQYF,TGTGCCAGCAGTTTAGGGAATACGCAGTATTTT
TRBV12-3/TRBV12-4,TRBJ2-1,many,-,CASSLDSEQFF,TGTGCCAGCAGTTTAGATAGTGAGCAGTTCTTC
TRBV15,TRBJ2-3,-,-,CATSVYGSSGADTQYF,TGTGCCACCAGCGTCTATGGGAGTTCTGGTGCAGATACGCAGTATTTT
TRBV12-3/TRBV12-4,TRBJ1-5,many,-,CASSTQGGGQPQHF,TGTGCCAGCAGCACCCAGGGAGGCGGTCAGCCCCAGCATTTT
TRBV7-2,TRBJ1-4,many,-,CASSLGGTLEKLFF,TGTGCCAGCAGCTTAGGAGGGACCTTAGAAAAACTGTTTTTT
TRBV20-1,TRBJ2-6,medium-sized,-,CSARDPLGANVLTF,TGCAGTGCTAGAGATCCTTTGGGGGCCAACGTCCTGACTTTC